This TCR beta chain comes out of a study of OX40 agonist ivuxolimab in advanced cancers. Study-level information: The diagnoses of dose-escalation patients were hepatocellular carcinoma, melanoma, renal cell or head and neck cancer. Cohort: around 86% men, mean age about 60, aged roughly 20 to 79.

The study's findings and limits: In CD8+ T cells, expanded clones were on average more numerous than in CD4+. At 0.1 to 3.0 mg/kg, clonal expansion of CD4+ and CD8+ blood T cells had occurred by week 6.

Deletions cut 2 bases from V and 1 base from J, with 5 bases between. The germline V gene has CDR1 SNHLY and CDR2 FYNNEI. This CDR3 region has 13 residues. This table comes from immunoSEQ multiplex PCR, and its TCRdb copy is limited to in-frame clones, with some not included. Of 150,000 to 170,000 clones listed, approximately 94% were seen once; the top ten hold under 0.4%. In regard to this clone: Its target is unknown. The identical CDR3 is also encoded by other nucleotide sequences in the sample.

This receptor was identified in an adult with an advanced solid tumor such as melanoma, head and neck, liver or kidney cancer. The genes are TRBV2 and TRBJ1-1; D might be TRBD1 (5 bases). The source material was CD4+ or CD8+ T cells sorted from blood, sampled in a trial of the OX40 agonist ivuxolimab. CDR3 sequence (DNA): TGTGCCAGCAGTGAACAGGGGAACACTGAAGCTTTCTTT. Residues: CASSEQGNTEAFF.